This T cell receptor (beta chain) was identified in a study of blood T cell repertoires in COVID-19 (dated by TCRdb to the early 2020s). Background for the entire study: Collaborator samples came from the United States, Italy and Spain and covered acute and convalescent phases of COVID-19. The dataset comprised deeply sampled blood TCRbeta repertoires from subjects exposed to, actively infected with, or recovered from COVID-19. Nearly every sample came with metadata listing a de-identified subject ID, COVID-19 status, age in years and sex. The samples were drawn from two sources: the first 160 participants of the ongoing ImmuneRACE study, and 950 to 1,500 subjects contributed by 6 global collaborators. HLA class I and class II types, where available, came from metadata supplied by the sample provider rather than from assay-based typing. The repertoires were released in a freely available public database intended as a resource for research on the immune response to SARS-CoV-2. The material from the prospective study consisted of cDNA or gDNA derived from T cells, B-cell-depleted T cells, or PBMCs.

TCRbeta CDR3 regions were amplified from genomic DNA using the immunoSEQ Assay, a bias-controlled multiplex PCR. In the authors' own workflow: The number of nucleated cells in each sample was estimated by amplification of reference gene primers within the assay. To quantify the absolute abundance of each unique TCRbeta CDR3 rearrangement, sequence reads were collapsed and filtered. For each sample, productive Simpson clonality was calculated as the square root of Simpson's diversity index across productive rearrangements. The immuneACCESS repertoire file appears here via TCRdb, limited to in-frame rearrangements. These files lack a portion of the clones; in checked studies, under half of the deficit traces to unresolved V genes, and the cause of the others is not known. Clone size and the V and J calls come from that table; the DNA yielded D and trimming. This sample holds around 160,000 clones; 84% were observed only once. The top ten clonotypes cover about 5.8% of the sample.

The germline V gene sets CDR1 to SGHRS and CDR2 to YFSETQ. The CDR3 has 16 amino acids, counting the end cysteine and phenylalanine. The sequence is cut down to CDR3 DNA, 48 bases in frame from base 1. The junction carries 10 bases between V and J, which are trimmed by 0 bases and 1 base respectively. What the study reported, not specific to this receptor: Clinical and demographic metadata were provided uncurated, with the amount varying by source and participant.

In the prospective study, participants were 18 to 89 years old, resided in about 25 geographic areas of the United States, and were enrolled through a virtual design. In the prospective study, participants were assigned to cohorts based on the clinical history participants reported in a screening survey and a study questionnaire. Exposed participants had been in contact with someone with a PCR-confirmed or clinician-diagnosed COVID-19 case within 2 weeks of study entry. Mobile phlebotomists in the prospective study collected whole blood, serum and a nasopharyngeal or oropharyngeal swab from every participant. Prospective study participants could optionally give additional blood draws and questionnaires over an approximately two-month period. Blood samples from the prospective study were shipped frozen or at room temperature prior to DNA extraction. Notes on this clone: Which antigen it targets is not known. Base qualities are not provided; no much larger clone lies one nucleotide away.

The receptor was derived from a woman in her forties or fifties who had been exposed to COVID-19. This chain joins TRBV5-1 to TRBJ2-2; TRBD2 is perhaps the D gene, given 5 matching bases. The sequencing sample was made of PBMCs or T cells enriched from blood (not recorded which). The CDR3 region has the sequence CASSLVVRGNTGELFF. The nucleotides read TGCGCCAGCAGCTTGGTTGTACGGGGGAACACCGGGGAGCTGTTTTTT.